Sequencing of this TCR beta chain was carried out in a study of Ad26.COV2.S vaccination and SARS-CoV-2 variants. As for the study in general: By the intramuscular route, Ad26.COV2.S was given once, or twice 56 days apart. Study-wide points: While placebo recipients had lower spike-specific TCR breadth, vaccine recipients had more.

As to treatment: around 19 received Ad26.COV2.S at low or high dose, single or two shots; about 5 received placebo; per-sample allocation not given. Specimens were obtained on day 63 following the first vaccine or placebo injection. In Boston, the donor was an adult between 18-55 years of age. Expressing Wuhan-strain SARS-CoV-2 spike, an Ad26 vector served as the vaccine. Method: immunoSEQ multiplex PCR; TCRdb's copy keeps in-frame clones and lacks some. Among hundreds of thousands of clones listed, roughly 89% were seen once. As concerns this clone: Its cognate antigen is unknown.

The V and J ends lost 4 bases and 1 base respectively, with 19 bases between them. In germline, CDR1 is MDHEN, CDR2 SYDVKM. The length of the CDR3 is 17 residues. The rearrangement joins TRBV28 to TRBJ1-1, with a possible D match to TRBD1 (5 bases). This receptor was identified in a person between 18 and 65 years old who received the Ad26.COV2.S COVID-19 vaccine or a placebo. The sample in question was peripheral blood, obtained in a trial of Ad26.COV2.S vaccine versus placebo. The CDR3 DNA follows: TGTGCCAGCAGTTACACCGGGACTGAAGAAGGGAACACTGAAGCTTTCTTT. This gives the protein CASSYTGTEEGNTEAFF.